These 30 T cell receptor beta chains came from one sample sequenced in a study of T-cell memory formation after mild COVID-19. One entry per CDR3 protein, called by TCRdb with MiXCR from the 5' RACE reads. The sample records about half a million distinct CDR3 sequences, 18% being singletons. Sequences were obtained from PBMCs or a T cell subset sorted from them (not recorded which). These receptor sequences come from an adult woman who had mild COVID-19 (a few samples of this study predate the infection). Cell type and time point are not known.

This clonotype was detected many times. The chain joins TRBV18 to TRBJ2-1; 9 nucleotides line up with TRBD2. The length of the CDR3 is 16 residues. Germline V CDR1 and CDR2: KGHSH, LQKENI. The V and J ends lost 3 bases and 6 bases, in that order; junction bases with no gene match: 9. The CDR3 bases are TGTGCCAGCTCACCCGTCGGTAGCGGGAGAGCCAATGAGCAGTTCTTC. Translated, it gives CASSPVGSGRANEQFF.

The J gene is TRBJ2-7, the V gene TRBV7-3; the D is unclear. The CDR3 loop spans 13 amino acids. V lost 6 bases and J 5 bases, leaving 14 bases between the germline ends. CDR1 is SGHTA, CDR2 FQGTGA, per germline. In nucleotides, the CDR3 is TGTGCCAGCAGTTTTGGGGTTCTCCACGAGCAGTACTTC. This translates into CASSFGVLHEQYF.

This chain uses TRBV4-3 with TRBJ2-1, with 7 bases identical to TRBD1. This CDR3 is 15 amino acids long. Germline V gene sequence: CDR1 LGHNA, CDR2 YSLEER. Trimming took 1 base from V and 7 from J; bases not matched to a gene: 7. CDR3 nucleotide sequence: TGCGCCAGCAGCCAAGTCGGGACAGCCCAGAATGAGCAGTTCTTC. Amino acids: CASSQVGTAQNEQFF.

V gene TRBV5-6 combines with J gene TRBJ1-2; possible D gene TRBD1, 5 bases. Trimming stripped 0 bases from V and 4 bases from J, with 13 bases between. The CDR3 consists of 15 residues. In germline, CDR1 is SGHDT, CDR2 YYEEEE. CDR3 amino acids: CASSLGRSRAYGYTF. CDR3 in DNA: TGTGCCAGCAGCTTGGGCAGGTCCAGGGCCTATGGCTACACCTTC.

J is TRBJ2-7 and V is TRBV6-1; 8 bases agree with TRBD2. Unmatched junction bases numbered 14, after V lost 7 bases and J lost 6 bases. CDR1 is MNHNS, CDR2 SASEGT, per germline. The CDR3 is 15 residues long. The DNA of the CDR3 is TGTGCCAGCACCAGCAGGGGAGCGGGAGTTCCCGAGCAGTACTTC. Translated, it gives CASTSRGAGVPEQYF.

This clonotype showed up many times. The chain uses TRBV5-1 and TRBJ1-1, with D unclear. Germline values: CDR1 SGHRS, CDR2 YFSETQ. Trimming took off 5 bases at V and 5 bases at J, with 13 bases between the two ends. This CDR3 is built from 13 residues. The DNA of the CDR3 is TGCGCCAGCAGGGTGTGGGGTCCAACTGAAGCTTTCTTT. Its translation is CASRVWGPTEAFF.

The chain employs TRBV12-3 or TRBV12-4 and TRBJ1-1; D is undetermined. Trimming shortened V by 8 bases and J by 3 bases, and 7 bases separated the two germline ends. The CDR3 has 11 residues. The CDR3: CASVQYTEAFF. The CDR3 DNA reads as TGTGCCAGCGTTCAGTACACTGAAGCTTTCTTT.

This clonotype has only a few counts. The chain employs TRBV25-1 and TRBJ2-1, with TRBD2 identical over 14 bases. Trimming cost V 3 bases and J 3 bases; bases outside gene matches: 7. Germline V gives CDR1 MGHDK, CDR2 SYGVNS. This CDR3 comprises 18 residues. CDR3 amino acids: CASSDPGLAGENYNEQFF. The CDR3 DNA reads as TGTGCCAGCAGTGACCCGGGACTAGCGGGAGAGAACTACAATGAGCAGTTCTTC.

The V gene is TRBV6-1, the J gene TRBJ2-1; TRBD2 matches 9 bases. Germline-derived CDR1 and CDR2 are MNHNS and SASEGT. The trim removed 5 bases at V and 1 base at J, leaving 6 bases unmatched. The CDR3 is 16 residues long. For the CDR3, the DNA is TGTGCCAGCAGTACCAGACTAGCGGAATCCTACAATGAGCAGTTCTTC. It yields the protein CASSTRLAESYNEQFF.

Only a few counts were recorded for this clonotype. V is TRBV10-3 and J is TRBJ1-4, with TRBD1 as a possible D gene (6 bases). Germline-derived CDR1 and CDR2 are ENHRY and SYGVKD. Trimming left V 4 bases short and J 8 bases short, with 8 bases between. CDR3 size: 12 residues. CDR3 DNA: TGTGCCATCAGTGCCGGGACAGAAAAACTGTTTTTT. Residues: CAISAGTEKLFF.

The chain carries TRBV20-1 and TRBJ2-1; TRBD2 agrees at 11 bases. This CDR3 has 15 residues. V trimming: 4 bases; J trimming: 9 bases; junction bases outside the gene matches: 11. Germline-derived CDR1 and CDR2 are DFQATT and SNEGSKA (reference sequence). DNA of the CDR3: TGCAGTGCTACCCCAACTAGCGGGGGATCCGGTGAGCAGTTCTTC. It codes for CSATPTSGGSGEQFF.

V usage is TRBV29-1 and J usage is TRBJ2-2, with 10 bases fitting TRBD1. J lost 3 bases, V lost 8 bases, and 3 bases had no gene match. Germline V CDR1 and CDR2: SQVTM, ANQGSEA. The CDR3 is 13 amino acids. In DNA form, the CDR3 reads TGCAGCACGGGACAGGGGTACACCGGGGAGCTGTTTTTT. This translates into CSTGQGYTGELFF.

This sequence joins TRBV7-2 and TRBJ2-7, with D perhaps assigned TRBD1 or TRBD2 (5 bases each). Deletions cut 8 bases from V and 6 bases from J, with 14 bases between. The CDR3 extends over 12 amino acids. Per germline, CDR1 SGHTA and CDR2 FQGNSA. In nucleotides, the CDR3 is TGTGCCAGCTCGGGTTCGGGGACCGAGCAGTACTTC. Protein product: CASSGSGTEQYF.

The genes are TRBV12-3 or TRBV12-4 and TRBJ1-2; D not certain. V lost 1 base, J lost 8 bases, and 11 bases lay in between. This CDR3 has 13 residues. The DNA of the CDR3 is TGTGCCAGCAGTTTAGTCGGCAAACGGGGCTACACCTTC. Amino acid sequence: CASSLVGKRGYTF.

The chain combines TRBV20-1 with TRBJ2-7; 11 bases map to TRBD2. This CDR3 is built from 14 residues. CDR1 and CDR2 (germline): DFQATT, SNEGSKA (reference sequence). V was pared by 0 bases and J by 4 bases, with 2 bases of the junction left unmatched. The CDR3 protein is CSARDTSGGYEQYF. CDR3 bases: TGCAGTGCTAGAGATACTAGCGGGGGTTACGAGCAGTACTTC.

This clonotype was counted between two and nine times. The chain recombines TRBV5-1 with TRBJ2-3; the D call may be TRBD1 or TRBD2 (6 bases each). Looked up from germline, CDR1 is SGHRS and CDR2 is YFSETQ. The V and J ends lost 5 bases and 2 bases respectively, with 15 bases between them. The CDR3 runs to 15 residues. The CDR3 region is CASSPRGVNTDTQYF. Written as DNA, the CDR3 is TGCGCCAGCAGTCCGAGGGGGGTTAACACAGATACGCAGTATTTT.

The chain joins TRBV7-9 to TRBJ1-4, with D possibly TRBD1 on 5 matching bases. This CDR3 contains 17 residues. Germline loops: CDR1 SEHNR, CDR2 FQNEAQ (reference sequence). V lost 3 bases and J lost 2, with 16 bases in between. The CDR3: CASSFGEGRGTNEKLFF. The DNA for the CDR3 is TGTGCCAGCAGCTTTGGAGAGGGGCGAGGGACTAATGAAAAACTGTTTTTT. Looking up the rest from reference TRBV7-9 and TRBJ1-4 gives the full variable domain: DTGVSQNPRHKITKRGQNVTFRCDPISEHNRLYWYRQTLGQGPEFLTYFQNEAQLEKSRLLSDRFSAERPKGSFSTLEIQRTEQGDSAMYLCASSFGEGRGTNEKLFFGSGTQLSVL.

The J gene is TRBJ2-3, the V gene TRBV27, with 7 bases that match TRBD2. J gave up 7 bases and V 4 bases, and 5 bases lay outside the gene matches. Germline CDR1 reads MNHEY; CDR2 reads SMNVEV (reference sequence). There are 13 residues in the CDR3. CDR3 region: CASSSSGLNTQYF. DNA of the CDR3: TGTGCCAGCAGTTCTAGCGGTTTAAATACGCAGTATTTT.

The V gene is TRBV7-9, the J gene TRBJ2-5; a possible D gene is TRBD2 (5 bases). The CDR3 consists of 14 residues. The germline V gene has CDR1 SEHNR and CDR2 FQNEAQ (reference sequence). V gave up 5 bases and J gave up 5 bases, with 15 bases separating them. CDR3 residues: CASSRDSKTETQYF. The DNA for the CDR3 is TGTGCCAGCAGCCGGGATTCTAAGACGGAGACCCAGTACTTC.

For the CDR3, the DNA is TGCGCCAGCAGCCAAGCGGGCAAGCGGGCTTACAATGAGCAGTTCTTC. It specifies CASSQAGKRAYNEQFF. The chain recombines TRBV4-3 with TRBJ2-1; D is possibly TRBD2 (6 bases). CDR1 and CDR2 from the germline V gene are LGHNA and YSLEER. Trimming shortened V by 1 base and J by 4 bases, and 14 bases separated the two germline ends. CDR3 length: 16 residues.

This clonotype has only a few counts. The rearrangement joins TRBV29-1 to TRBJ2-1, with TRBD2 matching over 8 bases. CDR1 is SQVTM, CDR2 ANQGSEA, per germline. V was clipped by 8 bases and J by 8 bases; unmatched bases: 17. This CDR3 region has 15 residues. CDR3 sequence: CSTHRGGRVRYEQFF. The DNA of the CDR3 is TGCAGCACCCACCGGGGGGGGCGGGTTCGTTATGAGCAGTTCTTC.

This clonotype occurred a few times. The V and J genes are TRBV10-3 and TRBJ2-7, with 10 bases that match TRBD1. The CDR3 sequence is 14 residues long. V lost 6 bases, J lost 4 bases, and 6 bases stayed unmatched. Germline loops: CDR1 ENHRY, CDR2 SYGVKD. CDR3 sequence reads: CAIRGGTGVYEQYF. CDR3 nucleotides: TGTGCCATCAGGGGCGGGACAGGGGTTTACGAGCAGTACTTC.

Only a few counts were recorded for this clonotype. CDR3: CASSKRPTSGGDYEQFF. As DNA, the CDR3 is TGTGCCAGCAGCAAAAGACCTACTAGCGGGGGGGACTATGAGCAGTTCTTC. This rearrangement joins TRBV9 to TRBJ2-1; 13 nucleotides agree with TRBD2. The germline V gene encodes CDR1 SGDLS and CDR2 YYNGEE. This CDR3 has 17 residues. Trimming removed 4 bases from V and 8 bases from J; junction bases left unmatched: 12.

The V gene is TRBV7-6, the J gene TRBJ2-3; TRBD1 might be the D (6 bases). Trimming removed 4 bases at V and 15 bases at J, with 17 bases between. This CDR3 is 12 amino acids long. Germline V lookup: CDR1 SGHVS, CDR2 FNYEAQ. The CDR3 spells CASSSVPGQTYF. In nucleotides, the CDR3 is TGTGCCAGCAGCTCGGTACCGGGACAAACTTATTTT.

This clonotype was seen once. The rearrangement joins TRBV18 to TRBJ2-4; D not resolved. The CDR3 covers 13 residues. The V gene's germline CDR1 is KGHSH and CDR2 LQKENI. Trimming took 8 bases from V and 7 from J, leaving 15 bases between them. CDR3 coding DNA: TGTGCCAGCCTTCGGATGATCGATAACATTCAGTACTTC. Protein product: CASLRMIDNIQYF.

In this sample, this clonotype turned up a few times. V is TRBV5-6 and J is TRBJ1-5, with D unclear. V shed 4 bases and J shed 6 bases, with 17 bases lying between them. CDR3 size: 15 residues. The germline CDR1 and CDR2 sequences are SGHDT and YYEEEE. In nucleotides, the CDR3 is TGTGCCAGCAGCCGAGGGCGACTGGGCAGTCAGCCCCAGCATTTT. Its translation: CASSRGRLGSQPQHF.

Here the CDR3 DNA reads TGTGCCATCAGTGAGGTCCACGCCGAGCAGTACTTC. It codes for CAISEVHAEQYF. This chain uses TRBV10-3 with TRBJ2-7, with D unclear. This CDR3 contains 12 residues. Trimming pared 2 bases from V and 6 bases from J, leaving 8 bases between. Germline loops: CDR1 ENHRY, CDR2 SYGVKD.

The rearrangement links TRBV6-2 or TRBV6-3 to TRBJ2-3; TRBD2 agrees at 15 bases. The CDR3 sequence is 19 residues long. The V gene's germline CDR1 is MNHEY and CDR2 SVGEGT. J lost 2 bases, V lost 1 base, and 7 bases had no gene match. CDR3 DNA: TGTGCCAGCAGTTACTTCGGACTAGCGGGGGGGAGTAACACAGATACGCAGTATTTT. Residues: CASSYFGLAGGSNTDTQYF.

This clonotype was recorded at least ten times. This chain connects TRBV20-1 to TRBJ2-7; tentative D call: TRBD2 (7 bases). Trimming shortened V by 1 base and J by 1 base, and 11 bases separated the two germline ends. Germline V gene data show CDR1 as DFQATT and CDR2 as SNEGSKA (reference sequence). CDR3 length: 14 residues. The CDR3 reads CSARVGGGSYEQYF. The CDR3 bases are TGCAGTGCTAGAGTGGGAGGGGGGTCCTACGAGCAGTACTTC.

The chain employs TRBV27 and TRBJ2-3; no clear D gene. The V and J ends lost 5 bases and 2 bases respectively, with 17 bases between them. The CDR3 runs to 16 residues. CDR1 is MNHEY, CDR2 SMNVEV, per germline (reference sequence). The CDR3 loop is CASSPKELRTTDTQYF. In nucleotides, the CDR3 is TGTGCCAGCAGTCCGAAAGAACTACGCACCACAGATACGCAGTATTTT.